Listed below are T cell receptor beta chains from one sample, sequenced in a study of vaccination and CD4 T cells after COVID-19. These receptors' antigens are unknown. Using its own MiXCR run on the PCR reads, TCRdb lists one record per CDR3 protein. The sample has around 10,000 distinct CDR3 sequences; more than 30% are singletons. The specimen sequenced was cultured CD4+ T cells from blood. Every receptor here comes from a human donor with COVID-19. Both conserved end residues are part of each CDR3. A D gene is named only where the DNA matches it firmly. Rows give clone size only sometimes, using once, few, many, or a class for an expanded clone.

V: TRBV15
J: TRBJ1-2
size: medium-sized
D: .
CDR3: CATSIGDYYGYTF
DNA: TGTGCCACCAGCATAGGGGACTACTATGGCTACACCTTC

V: TRBV5-1
J: TRBJ2-3
size: .
D: .
CDR3: CASSLGSDTQYF
DNA: TGCGCCAGCAGCTTGGGATCAGATACGCAGTATTTT

V: TRBV30
J: TRBJ1-3
size: .
D: .
CDR3: CAWSVGNTIYF
DNA: TGTGCCTGGAGTGTGGGAAACACCATATATTTT

V: TRBV19
J: TRBJ1-5
size: .
D: TRBD1
CDR3: CASNGGRGRNQPQHF
DNA: TGTGCCAGTAACGGCGGCAGGGGGAGAAATCAGCCCCAGCATTTT

V: TRBV5-6
J: TRBJ2-7
size: .
D: TRBD1
CDR3: CASSPGGQGVYEQYF
DNA: TGTGCCAGCAGCCCGGGGGGACAGGGAGTCTACGAGCAGTACTTC

V: TRBV2
J: TRBJ1-1
size: .
D: .
CDR3: CASSLDLNTEAFF
DNA: TGTGCCAGCAGTCTTGACCTGAACACTGAAGCTTTCTTT

V: TRBV24-1
J: TRBJ2-5
size: few
D: .
CDR3: CATSFQYQETQYF
DNA: TGTGCCACCAGTTTCCAGTACCAAGAGACCCAGTACTTC

V: TRBV6-1
J: TRBJ1-5
size: few
D: .
CDR3: CASSDSAGQGDQPQHF
DNA: TGTGCCAGCAGTGATTCGGCGGGCCAGGGCGATCAGCCCCAGCATTTT

V: TRBV5-1
J: TRBJ2-6
size: medium-sized
D: .
CDR3: CASSPDTSGANVLTF
DNA: TGCGCCAGCAGCCCTGACACCTCTGGGGCCAACGTCCTGACTTTC

V: TRBV11-2
J: TRBJ1-2
size: few
D: .
CDR3: CASSTRGGRYGYTF
DNA: TGTGCCAGCAGCACTAGGGGGGGTAGATATGGCTACACCTTC

V: TRBV5-1
J: TRBJ2-1
size: once
D: TRBD2
CDR3: CASSLQRGTYNEQFF
DNA: TGCGCCAGCAGCTTGCAGCGGGGAACGTACAATGAGCAGTTCTTC

V: TRBV10-3
J: TRBJ2-3
size: .
D: .
CDR3: CAISDPVSKGTDTQYF
DNA: TGTGCCATCAGTGACCCGGTCTCCAAGGGCACAGATACGCAGTATTTT

V: TRBV2
J: TRBJ2-5
size: .
D: TRBD1
CDR3: CASNTGQGRETQYF
DNA: TGTGCCAGCAATACGGGACAGGGGAGAGAGACCCAGTACTTC